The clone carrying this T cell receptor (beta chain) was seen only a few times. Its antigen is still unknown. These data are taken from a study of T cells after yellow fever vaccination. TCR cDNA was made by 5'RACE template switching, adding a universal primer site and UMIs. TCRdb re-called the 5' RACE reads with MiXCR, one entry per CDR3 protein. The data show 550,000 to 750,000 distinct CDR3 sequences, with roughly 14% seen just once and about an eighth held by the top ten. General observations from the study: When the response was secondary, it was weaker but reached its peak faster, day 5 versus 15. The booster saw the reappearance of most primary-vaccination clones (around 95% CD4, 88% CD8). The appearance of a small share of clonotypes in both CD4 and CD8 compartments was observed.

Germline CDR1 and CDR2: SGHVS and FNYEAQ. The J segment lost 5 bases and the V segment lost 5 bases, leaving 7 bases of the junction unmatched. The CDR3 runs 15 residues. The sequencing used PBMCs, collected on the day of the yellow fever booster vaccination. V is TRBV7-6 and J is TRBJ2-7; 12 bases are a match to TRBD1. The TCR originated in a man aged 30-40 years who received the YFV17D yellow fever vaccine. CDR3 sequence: CASSRSGTGGDEQYF. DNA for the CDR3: TGTGCCAGCAGCCGTTCCGGGACAGGGGGCGACGAGCAGTACTTC. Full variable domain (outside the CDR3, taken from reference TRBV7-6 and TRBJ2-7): GAGVSQSPRYKVTKRGQDVALRCDPISGHVSLYWYRQALGQGPEFLTYFNYEAQQDKSGLPNDRFSAERPEGSISTLTIQRTEQRDSAMYRCASSRSGTGGDEQYFGPGTRLTVT.